This TCR beta chain was sequenced for a study of beta chain features in type 1 diabetes. Regarding the study as a whole: A definitive answer on HLA type influencing TCRB rearrangement was not reached here. TCRB CDR3s from Type 1 diabetes patients were moderately but significantly shorter in all four CD4+ subsets. For patients and controls alike, PCR might favor shorter templates to the same degree.

CD45RO/CCR7/CD25/CD127/CD95/CD27 staining was used to isolate CD4+ naive, central memory, regulatory and stem cell-like memory cells by sorting. For this clone: As yet, its antigen is unknown.

Reverse transcription of all isolated RNA meant that expressed TCRB transcripts were sequenced. The method was immunoSEQ multiplex PCR; TCRdb's version includes in-frame clones alone and lacks a portion of them. The sample comprises some 330,000 clones, 10% to 15% of which are singletons, and 0.0095% to 0.012% rests with the top ten. The receptor comes from a woman under 30 with type 1 diabetes. Sequenced sample: naive CD4+ T cells from blood.

The CDR3 DNA is TGTGCCAGTATCGGGGACGGGGGAAACATTCAGTACTTC. Protein product: CASIGDGGNIQYF. The chain combines TRBV2 with TRBJ2-4, with D maybe TRBD2 (6 bases). Trimming pared 9 bases from V and 6 bases from J, leaving 15 bases between. This CDR3 spans 13 amino acids. Per germline, CDR1 SNHLY and CDR2 FYNNEI.